The clone carrying this T cell receptor beta chain turned up a few times. PCR was performed using 60 Vbeta and 13 Jbeta primers. TCRdb's table, derived via immunoSEQ multiplex PCR, lists solely in-frame clones and lacks some. The sample has under 200,000 clones, around 80% seen once. The sample belongs to a study of cytomegalovirus exposure and HLA in healthy donors. V was trimmed by 3 bases and J by 3 bases, leaving 6 bases between them. The CDR3 covers 12 residues. Per the germline V gene, CDR1 is SGHNT and CDR2 is YYREEE (reference sequence). The chain joins TRBV5-4 to TRBJ1-2, with no clear D. Sequenced: PBMCs. The clonotype was recovered from a woman aged 35 to 49 in good health and CMV-seropositive. The CDR3 region has the DNA TGTGCCAGCAGCTCCCCAGACTATGGCTACACCTTC. Translated: CASSSPDYGYTF. The full variable domain, with the rest looked up from reference TRBV5-4 and TRBJ1-2, is ETGVTQSPTHLIKTRGQQVTLRCSSQSGHNTVSWYQQALGQGPQFIFQYYREEENGRGNFPPRFSGLQFPNYSSELNVNALELDDSALYLCASSSPDYGYTFGSGTRLTVV.